This T cell receptor beta chain is from a study of blood T cell repertoires in COVID-19. Study-level background: Sample material is recorded as cDNA or gDNA derived from T cells, B-cell-depleted T cells, or PBMCs.

Germline-derived CDR1 and CDR2 are SGHRS and YFSETQ. The V and J ends lost 6 bases and 0 bases respectively, with 6 bases between them. The CDR3 length is 13 residues. Per the original data handling: Amplification of reference gene primers provided the estimated nucleated cell counts. The repertoire was sequenced with immunoSEQ multiplex PCR; TCRdb's copy has only in-frame clones and lacks some. The D gene and trimming were derived from the DNA, and the V and J assignments and clone size from that table. Among 200,000 or so clones listed, approximately 90% were seen once. The source of this sequence is a man aged 45-65 years with COVID-19, enrolled during active disease. The sample taken for sequencing was peripheral blood. The chain employs TRBV5-1 and TRBJ2-2; D is unresolved. The CDR3 nucleotides are TGCGCCAGCACGCTAGCGAACACCGGGGAGCTGTTTTTT. This sequence encodes CASTLANTGELFF.